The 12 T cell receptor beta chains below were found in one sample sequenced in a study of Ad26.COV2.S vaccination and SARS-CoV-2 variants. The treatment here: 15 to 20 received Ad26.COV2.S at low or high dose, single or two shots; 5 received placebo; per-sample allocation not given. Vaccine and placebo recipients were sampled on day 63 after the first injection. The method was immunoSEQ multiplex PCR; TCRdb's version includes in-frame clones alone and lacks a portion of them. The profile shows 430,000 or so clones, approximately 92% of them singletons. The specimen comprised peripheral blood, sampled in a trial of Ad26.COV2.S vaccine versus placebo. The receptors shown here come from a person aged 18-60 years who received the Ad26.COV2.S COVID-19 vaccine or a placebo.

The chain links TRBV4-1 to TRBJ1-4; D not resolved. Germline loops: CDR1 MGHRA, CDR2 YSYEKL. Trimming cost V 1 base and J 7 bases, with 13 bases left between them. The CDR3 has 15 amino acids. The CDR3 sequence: CASSQGAGFGEKLFF. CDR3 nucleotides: TGCGCCAGCAGCCAAGGTGCCGGTTTTGGTGAAAAACTGTTTTTT.

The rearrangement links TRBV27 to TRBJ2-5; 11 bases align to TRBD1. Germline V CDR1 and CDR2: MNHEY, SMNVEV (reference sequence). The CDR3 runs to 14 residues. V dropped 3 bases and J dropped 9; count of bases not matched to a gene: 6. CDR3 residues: CASSFSGQGAAQYF. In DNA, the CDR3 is TGTGCCAGCAGTTTCTCCGGACAGGGGGCGGCCCAGTACTTC.

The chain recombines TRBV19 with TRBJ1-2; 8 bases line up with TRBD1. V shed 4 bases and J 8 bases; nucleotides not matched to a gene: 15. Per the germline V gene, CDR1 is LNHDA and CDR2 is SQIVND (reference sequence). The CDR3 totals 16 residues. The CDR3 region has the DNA TGTGCCAGTAGTACCCGGACAGGGTTTGGGGGGCCAGGCTACACCTTC. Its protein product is CASSTRTGFGGPGYTF.

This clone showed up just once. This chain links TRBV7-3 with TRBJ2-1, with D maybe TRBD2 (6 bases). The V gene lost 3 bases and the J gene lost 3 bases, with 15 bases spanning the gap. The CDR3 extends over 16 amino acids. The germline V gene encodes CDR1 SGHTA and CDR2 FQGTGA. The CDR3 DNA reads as TGTGCCAGCAGCTTGGATCCCCCGGACTACTACAATGAGCAGTTCTTC. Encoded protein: CASSLDPPDYYNEQFF.

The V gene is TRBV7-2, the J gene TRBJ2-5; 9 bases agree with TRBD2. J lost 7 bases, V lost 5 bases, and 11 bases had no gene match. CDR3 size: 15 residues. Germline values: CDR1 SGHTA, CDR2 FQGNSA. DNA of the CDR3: TGTGCCAGCAGCAACAGACCTGCGGGGGGGGCGACCCAGTACTTC. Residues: CASSNRPAGGATQYF.

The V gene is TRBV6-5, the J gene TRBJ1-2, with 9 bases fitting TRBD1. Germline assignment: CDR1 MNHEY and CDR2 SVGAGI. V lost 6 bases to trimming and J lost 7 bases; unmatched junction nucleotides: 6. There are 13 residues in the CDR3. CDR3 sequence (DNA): TGTGCCAGCAGGGGAACAGGGGGCTCTGGCTACACCTTC. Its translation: CASRGTGGSGYTF.

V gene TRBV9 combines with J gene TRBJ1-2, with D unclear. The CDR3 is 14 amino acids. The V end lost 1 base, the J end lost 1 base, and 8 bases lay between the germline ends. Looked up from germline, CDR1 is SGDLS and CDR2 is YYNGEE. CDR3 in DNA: TGTGCCAGCAGCGTAACAGCCAGTAACTATGGCTACACCTTC. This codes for CASSVTASNYGYTF.

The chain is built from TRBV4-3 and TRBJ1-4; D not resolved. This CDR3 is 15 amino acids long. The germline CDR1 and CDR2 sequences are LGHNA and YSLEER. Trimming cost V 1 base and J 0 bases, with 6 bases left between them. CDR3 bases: TGCGCCAGCAGCCAAGCTAGGGCAACTAATGAAAAACTGTTTTTT. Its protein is CASSQARATNEKLFF.

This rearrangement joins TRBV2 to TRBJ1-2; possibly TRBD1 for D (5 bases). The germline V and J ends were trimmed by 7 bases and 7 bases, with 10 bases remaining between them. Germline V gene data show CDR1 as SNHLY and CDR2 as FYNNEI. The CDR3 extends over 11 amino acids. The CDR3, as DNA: TGTGCCAGCAAGGGGCAGATTGGCTACACCTTC. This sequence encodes CASKGQIGYTF.

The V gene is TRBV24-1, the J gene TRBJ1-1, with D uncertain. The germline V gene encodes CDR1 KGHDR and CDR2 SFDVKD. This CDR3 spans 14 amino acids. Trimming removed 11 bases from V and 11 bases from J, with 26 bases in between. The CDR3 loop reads CARGLKRYHMGAFF. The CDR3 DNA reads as TGTGCCAGAGGGCTAAAGAGGTATCACATGGGGGCTTTCTTT.

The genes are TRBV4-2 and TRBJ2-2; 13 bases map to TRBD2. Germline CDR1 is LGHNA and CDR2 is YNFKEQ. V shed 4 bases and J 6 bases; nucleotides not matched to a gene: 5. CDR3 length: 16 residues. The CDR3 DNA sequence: TGTGCCAGCAGCCCCAGACTAGCGGGAGGTCCCGGGGAGCTGTTTTTT. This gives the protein CASSPRLAGGPGELFF.

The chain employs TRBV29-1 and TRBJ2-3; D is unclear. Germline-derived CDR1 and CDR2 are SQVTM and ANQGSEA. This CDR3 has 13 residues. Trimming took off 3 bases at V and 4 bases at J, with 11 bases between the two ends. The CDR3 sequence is CSVDYTGADTQYF. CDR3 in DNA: TGCAGCGTTGATTATACGGGTGCAGATACGCAGTATTTT.